This is a list of T cell receptor beta chains from one sample in a study of CD8 T cells in ankylosing spondylitis. Via MiXCR, TCRdb re-called the 5' RACE reads, giving one row per CDR3 protein. The table has more than 400,000 distinct CDR3 sequences, 5.3% seen once. Sequencing input: blood, either unsorted or a sorted T cell fraction (not recorded which). Receptor source: a male donor with ankylosing spondylitis. The conserved cysteine and the conserved F or W are not part of the CDR3 here.

TRBJ1-4 TRBV18 ASSPDREKLF
TRBJ2-2 TRBV6-1 ASRGLAGAPERELF
TRBJ2-5 TRBV5-1 ASSPDQETQY
TRBJ2-3 TRBV7-9 ASSVKLTLVDTQY
TRBJ1-2 TRBV12-3/TRBV12-4 ASSLNSGTANYGYT
TRBJ1-3 TRBV10-3 AIRYTSSGNTIY
TRBJ2-7 TRBV20-1 SANSGQGRGGEQY
TRBJ2-7 TRBV7-9 ASSKRDSSYGQY
TRBJ1-2 TRBV7-9 ASSLDAPKGYYGYT
TRBJ2-7 TRBV7-2 ASSLFWVTYEQY
TRBJ1-2 TRBV7-2 ASSPRRGGYT
TRBJ1-2 TRBV5-1 ASSYRHFAGYT
TRBJ2-5 TRBV5-1 ASSGGQGRETQY